Below are 24 T cell receptor beta chains sequenced from a single sample in a study of PD-L1 blockade in urothelial cancer. Time point given: peripheral blood 6 weeks after treatment start. Measured with immunoSEQ multiplex PCR; TCRdb has only the in-frame clones, and not every one. The sample carries about 45,000 clones, about 89% recorded once. Sequencing was performed on PBMCs, taken around atezolizumab (anti-PD-L1) treatment. Receptors were obtained from a man between 65 and 80 years old with urothelial cancer.

The genes are TRBV5-1 and TRBJ2-1; 9 bases line up with TRBD1. The germline V gene has CDR1 SGHRS and CDR2 YFSETQ. This CDR3 contains 17 residues. J lost 0 bases, V lost 4 bases, and 8 bases had no gene match. The CDR3 DNA reads TGCGCCAGCAGCGTACTAACAGGGGGCGTCTCCTACAATGAGCAGTTCTTC. Translating gives CASSVLTGGVSYNEQFF.

The chain uses TRBV11-3 and TRBJ2-7, with a tentative D call TRBD1 (6 bases). Between the trimmed V and J ends, which lost 2 bases and 6 bases, there was a span of 17 bases. The CDR3 has 15 amino acids. Germline V CDR1 and CDR2: SGHNT, YENEEA. This CDR3 reads CASSLQGKLSSEQYF. The CDR3 nucleotides read TGTGCCAGCAGCTTACAGGGGAAATTATCGAGCGAGCAGTACTTC.

The V and J genes are TRBV15 and TRBJ1-4; the D is unclear. Germline V gene sequence: CDR1 LNHNV, CDR2 YYDKDF (reference sequence). The V gene lost 5 bases and the J gene lost 8 bases, with 15 bases spanning the gap. This CDR3 spans 14 amino acids. CDR3 coding DNA: TGTGCCACCAGCGTCGGCCAGGTCGACGAAAAACTGTTTTTT. Its translation is CATSVGQVDEKLFF.

A remark on this clone: In the same sample, other DNA sequences code for this CDR3. The V call is TRBV19, the J call TRBJ2-5; possible D gene TRBD1, 6 bases. The CDR3 consists of 13 residues. Trimming stripped 2 bases from V and 4 bases from J, with 8 bases between. Per the germline V gene, CDR1 is LNHDA and CDR2 is SQIVND (reference sequence). The CDR3 bases are TGTGCCAGTAGTATAACAGGGTTAGAGACCCAGTACTTC. Protein: CASSITGLETQYF.

This sequence joins TRBV5-1 and TRBJ2-3; 7 positions match TRBD1. CDR3 length equals 18 residues. Germline V gives CDR1 SGHRS, CDR2 YFSETQ. V shed 4 bases, J shed 6 bases, and the junction held 20 bases outside the gene matches. Here the CDR3 DNA reads TGCGCCAGCAGCATTCCGTCCGGCTTAGGGGGCGCCCCCGATACGCAGTATTTT. Encoded protein: CASSIPSGLGGAPDTQYF.

The gene calls are TRBV13 and TRBJ2-7, with 9 bases lining up with TRBD2. The CDR3 has 19 amino acids. Looked up from germline, CDR1 is PRHDT and CDR2 is FYEKMQ (reference sequence). J lost 7 bases, V lost 2 bases, and 21 bases had no gene match. In DNA form, the CDR3 reads TGTGCCAGCAGCTTACGGTTGGCTAGCGGGACTATTTTAATGGGGGAGCAGTACTTC. Protein product: CASSLRLASGTILMGEQYF.

This chain uses TRBV6-7 with TRBJ1-5; 7 bases align to TRBD1. TRBV6-7 is labeled an ORF, and its function is uncertain. After removal of 6 bases from V and 4 bases from J, the junction contained 6 bases not matched to a gene. The CDR3 has 14 residues. The CDR3 DNA follows: TGTGCCAGCAGCCTCCGACAGGGAAATCAGCCCCAGCATTTT. Its protein product is CASSLRQGNQPQHF.

The rearrangement links TRBV10-3 to TRBJ2-7; tentative D call: TRBD1 (5 bases). Germline V gives CDR1 ENHRY, CDR2 SYGVKD. CDR3 size: 13 residues. V lost 3 bases, J lost 2 bases, and 8 bases lay in between. CDR3 amino acids: CAISDRATYEQYF. The CDR3 region has the DNA TGTGCCATCAGTGACAGGGCGACCTACGAGCAGTACTTC.

The J gene is TRBJ1-4, the V gene TRBV5-4; 10 bases are shared with TRBD1. CDR3 length equals 15 residues. Per germline, CDR1 SGHNT and CDR2 YYREEE (reference sequence). J was trimmed by 5 bases and V by 4 bases; bases with no gene match: 5. The CDR3 sequence: CASSPGTGANEKLFF. CDR3 DNA: TGTGCCAGCAGCCCCGGGACAGGGGCAAATGAAAAACTGTTTTTT. Filled out from reference TRBV5-4 and TRBJ1-4, the complete variable domain reads ETGVTQSPTHLIKTRGQQVTLRCSSQSGHNTVSWYQQALGQGPQFIFQYYREEENGRGNFPPRFSGLQFPNYSSELNVNALELDDSALYLCASSPGTGANEKLFFGSGTQLSVL.

The chain has TRBV6-5 and TRBJ2-1; TRBD1 aligns across 8 bases. This CDR3 comprises 15 residues. J was trimmed by 8 bases and V by 5 bases; bases with no gene match: 11. Germline-derived CDR1 and CDR2 are MNHEY and SVGAGI. CDR3 loop: CASSPRQGTSYEQFF. CDR3 coding DNA: TGTGCCAGCAGTCCCAGACAGGGGACAAGCTATGAGCAGTTCTTC.

In this sample, this clone turned up once. This chain uses TRBV5-4 with TRBJ2-3; 7 nucleotides match TRBD1. Trimming took 0 bases from V and 3 from J; bases not matched to a gene: 10. CDR3 length equals 17 residues. The germline V gene encodes CDR1 SGHNT and CDR2 YYREEE (reference sequence). CDR3 sequence (DNA): TGTGCCAGCAGCTTGGAGGGGCCACGGGACAGTACAGATACGCAGTATTTT. It codes for CASSLEGPRDSTDTQYF.

CDR3 DNA sequence: TGCGCCAGCAGCTTGGGTGACAGGGCTGGCCAGCCCCAGCATTTT. Amino acid sequence: CASSLGDRAGQPQHF. This sequence joins TRBV5-1 and TRBJ1-5; 7 bases fit TRBD1. The CDR3 contains 15 residues. V gave up 0 bases and J gave up 7 bases; unmatched junction bases: 7. Germline CDR1 reads SGHRS; CDR2 reads YFSETQ.

V usage is TRBV4-2 and J usage is TRBJ1-2; D unresolved. The V gene's germline CDR1 is LGHNA and CDR2 YNFKEQ. The CDR3 runs 15 residues. V was cut by 0 bases and J by 2 bases, with 10 bases left in between. CDR3 in DNA: TGTGCCAGCAGCCAAGACCTCCGGGTAAACTATGGCTACACCTTC. As protein: CASSQDLRVNYGYTF.

This sequence joins TRBV6-1 and TRBJ2-1; 10 nucleotides agree with TRBD2. The CDR3 length is 16 residues. CDR1 is MNHNS, CDR2 SASEGT, per germline. The ends lost 4 bases at V and 6 bases at J; junction bases unmatched: 9. CDR3 region: CASSGRSGRSSNEQFF. DNA for the CDR3: TGTGCCAGCAGTGGACGTAGCGGGAGGTCCAGCAATGAGCAGTTCTTC.

This rearrangement joins TRBV4-1 to TRBJ1-5, with TRBD1 matching 7 bases. Germline V lookup: CDR1 MGHRA, CDR2 YSYEKL. V shed 3 bases, J shed 3 bases, and the junction held 5 bases outside the gene matches. The CDR3 is 15 residues long. The CDR3 nucleotides are TGCGCCAGCAGCCAGTACAGGGGCATCAATCAGCCCCAGCATTTT. The encoded protein is CASSQYRGINQPQHF.

CDR3 amino acids: CASSPAGPTHYEQYF. The CDR3 DNA reads TGTGCCAGCAGTCCCGCGGGCCCAACCCACTACGAGCAGTACTTC. The chain is built from TRBV28 and TRBJ2-7; perhaps TRBD2 as D (5 bases). V was cut by 5 bases and J by 3 bases, with 17 bases left in between. Germline V gene sequence: CDR1 MDHEN, CDR2 SYDVKM. The CDR3 has 15 residues.

The chain uses TRBV4-1 and TRBJ2-7, with 10 bases matching TRBD1. CDR1 is MGHRA and CDR2 is YSYEKL in the germline V gene. V trimming: 3 bases; J trimming: 7 bases; junction bases outside the gene matches: 3. The CDR3 sequence is 13 residues long. The CDR3 DNA reads as TGCGCCAGCAGCCAGGGACAGGGGCTAGAGCAGTACTTC. As protein: CASSQGQGLEQYF.

This clone was recorded only once. The genes are TRBV5-1 and TRBJ2-2, with a possible D match to TRBD1 (6 bases). The V end was cut by 0 bases, the J end by 5 bases, with 8 bases between. Germline lookup yields CDR1 SGHRS and CDR2 YFSETQ. The CDR3 sequence is 14 residues long. The CDR3 loop reads CASSLDRETGELFF. CDR3 DNA: TGCGCCAGCAGCTTGGACAGGGAGACCGGGGAGCTGTTTTTT.

The V gene is TRBV11-2, the J gene TRBJ2-7; TRBD1 is a possible D gene (5 bases). The CDR3 sequence is 13 residues long. Germline CDR1 SGHAT, CDR2 FQNNGV. The V gene lost 5 bases and the J gene lost 6 bases, with 14 bases spanning the gap. The CDR3 protein is CASSLLQGVEQYF. Here the CDR3 DNA reads TGTGCCAGCAGCCTCCTCCAAGGGGTCGAGCAGTACTTC.

This chain connects TRBV6-5 to TRBJ1-1; 7 positions match TRBD1. The trim removed 4 bases at V and 12 bases at J, leaving 11 bases unmatched. CDR1 MNHEY and CDR2 SVGAGI come from the germline V gene. The CDR3 contains 13 residues. The chain's CDR3 is CASSSPGTARTFF. The CDR3 nucleotides are TGTGCCAGCAGTTCCCCCGGGACAGCCAGGACTTTCTTT.

The V and J genes are TRBV7-6 and TRBJ2-7; D is possibly TRBD2 (5 bases). From germline, CDR1 is SGHVS and CDR2 FNYEAQ. CDR3 size: 15 residues. V was cut by 5 bases and J by 2 bases, with 16 bases left in between. The CDR3 DNA sequence: TGTGCCAGCAGCCCACTAGGGCAGGCCGCCTACGAGCAGTACTTC. Translation gives CASSPLGQAAYEQYF.

The chain is built from TRBV6-1 and TRBJ2-1, with TRBD2 matching over 10 bases. From germline, CDR1 is MNHNS and CDR2 SASEGT. The CDR3 runs 14 residues. The junction had 5 bases not matched to a gene; V was cut back by 6 bases and J by 6 bases. In nucleotides, the CDR3 is TGTGCCAGCAGGACTAGCGGGCAGGGCAATGAGCAGTTCTTC. It codes for CASRTSGQGNEQFF.

The CDR3 bases are TGTGCCAGCAGCGCCGGGACTAGCGGGAGGGGGGATACGCAGTATTTT. Translation gives CASSAGTSGRGDTQYF. The chain links TRBV9 to TRBJ2-3; 16 nucleotides align to TRBD2. V was pared by 3 bases and J by 6 bases, with 4 bases of the junction left unmatched. There are 16 residues in the CDR3. In germline, CDR1 is SGDLS, CDR2 YYNGEE.

The gene calls are TRBV5-6 and TRBJ2-5; a weak D match, TRBD2 (6 bases). CDR3 size: 15 residues. V was pared by 4 bases and J by 5 bases, with 18 bases between. Germline CDR1 is SGHDT and CDR2 is YYEEEE. CDR3 nucleotide sequence: TGTGCCAGCAGCCCGGCCGGGGGATTCGGGGAGACCCAGTACTTC. Its protein is CASSPAGGFGETQYF.